A single sample gave rise to the 18 T cell receptor beta chains below, sequenced in a study of blood T cells in healthy people across ages. A second 7 to 11 cycle PCR used barcoded and J-beta primers. Each CDR3 protein gets one entry after TCRdb re-called the 5' RACE reads with MiXCR. The repertoire holds 1.5 million or so distinct CDR3 sequences, around 39% seen once, with roughly 7.9% in the top ten. The sequenced sample was blood. The receptors come from a woman aged 18-35 years in good health.

This rearrangement joins TRBV30 to TRBJ2-3; D is uncertain. This CDR3 has 13 residues. The germline CDR1 and CDR2 sequences are GTSNPN and SVGIG (reference sequence). Trimming removed 1 base at V and 6 bases at J, with 11 bases between. CDR3 in amino acids: CAWSAPIGDTQYF. The CDR3 bases are TGTGCCTGGAGTGCCCCGATCGGGGATACGCAGTATTTT.

This clonotype was observed a handful of times. J is TRBJ1-1 and V is TRBV7-9; no clear D. V was cut by 3 bases and J by 5 bases, with 16 bases left in between. Germline CDR1 is SEHNR and CDR2 is FQNEAQ (reference sequence). The CDR3 covers 15 residues. The chain's CDR3 is CASSFRKVGGTEAFF. CDR3 nucleotides: TGTGCCAGCAGCTTCCGGAAAGTGGGTGGGACTGAAGCTTTCTTT.

The V and J genes are TRBV7-9 and TRBJ2-3; 9 nucleotides align to TRBD2. V lost 5 bases and J lost 6; bases outside the gene matches: 6. There are 14 residues in the CDR3. The germline V gene encodes CDR1 SEHNR and CDR2 FQNEAQ (reference sequence). CDR3 DNA: TGTGCCAGCAGCCCTAGCGGGGCCGGGGATACGCAGTATTTT. Translating it yields CASSPSGAGDTQYF.

As concerns this clonotype: One junction end does not reproduce the germline sequence, and a read error may be involved. V and J are TRBV7-2 and TRBJ1-2, with D unclear. There are 14 residues in the CDR3. Germline lookup yields CDR1 SGHTA and CDR2 FQGNSA. The CDR3 region has the DNA TGTGCCAGCCGCTCGGCAGACACTAACTATGGCCACACCTTC. This translates into CASRSADTNYGHTF. The variable domain in full, with the rest retrieved from reference TRBV7-2 and TRBJ1-2, is GAGVSQSPSNKVTEKGKDVELRCDPISGHTALYWYRQSLGQGLEFLIYFQGNSAPDKSGLPSDRFSAERTGGSVSTLTIQRTQQEDSAVYLCASRSADTNYGHTFGSGTRLTVV.

The rearrangement links TRBV2 to TRBJ2-5; D is unclear. Deletions cut 6 bases from V and 3 bases from J, with 11 bases between. CDR1 SNHLY and CDR2 FYNNEI come from the germline V gene. This CDR3 has 13 amino acids. CDR3: CASSGGWKETQYF. In nucleotides, the CDR3 is TGTGCCAGCAGCGGCGGATGGAAAGAGACCCAGTACTTC.

The chain employs TRBV6-1 and TRBJ2-7, with 9 bases lining up with TRBD2. V dropped 8 bases and J dropped 11; count of bases not matched to a gene: 16. This CDR3 comprises 14 residues. Germline V CDR1 and CDR2: MNHNS, SASEGT. The CDR3 loop is CASERSVREGREYF. CDR3 nucleotide sequence: TGTGCCAGCGAGAGGTCCGTGCGGGAGGGTCGGGAGTACTTC.

This clonotype has only a few counts. The chain joins TRBV27 to TRBJ2-7; D possibly corresponds to TRBD2 (6 bases). Looked up from germline, CDR1 is MNHEY and CDR2 is SMNVEV (reference sequence). V was cut by 6 bases and J by 6 bases, with 15 bases left in between. There are 13 residues in the CDR3. This CDR3 is CASSLTSFGEQYF. The DNA of the CDR3 is TGTGCCAGCAGCCTGACTAGTTTCGGCGAGCAGTACTTC.

This clonotype was seen a handful of times. The V and J genes are TRBV21-1 and TRBJ2-1; the table's D call, TRBD2, was not checked against the DNA. TRBV21-1 is listed as a pseudogene. This CDR3 spans 16 amino acids. The CDR3 DNA reads TGTGCCAGCAGCCACAAGGGCCTTCGGGACTACAATGAGCAGTTCTTC. Translation gives CASSHKGLRDYNEQFF.

The rearrangement links TRBV28 to TRBJ2-7, with D possibly being TRBD1 or TRBD2 (6 bases each). Looked up from germline, CDR1 is MDHEN and CDR2 is SYDVKM. Between the trimmed V and J ends, which lost 2 bases and 3 bases, there was a span of 17 bases. The CDR3 is made up of 16 amino acids. The CDR3 DNA follows: TGTGCCAGCAGTTTACTGGGGGGCGTGAGTGTCTACGAGCAGTACTTC. It codes for CASSLLGGVSVYEQYF.

This chain uses TRBV13 with TRBJ2-3; 13 bases match TRBD2. Germline V gene lookup returns CDR1 PRHDT and CDR2 FYEKMQ (reference sequence). Unmatched junction bases numbered 5, after V lost 0 bases and J lost 2 bases. The CDR3 is 18 residues long. CDR3 protein: CASSLGGTSGTPTDTQYF. The CDR3 nucleotides are TGTGCCAGCAGCTTAGGCGGGACTAGCGGGACTCCCACAGATACGCAGTATTTT.

The chain is built from TRBV4-2 and TRBJ1-2; TRBD1 might be the D (5 bases). Between the trimmed V and J ends, which lost 1 base and 4 bases, there was a span of 13 bases. CDR1 and CDR2 from the germline V gene are LGHNA and YNFKEQ. CDR3 length equals 15 residues. CDR3 sequence reads: CASSQGGDLLYGYTF. CDR3 DNA: TGTGCCAGCAGCCAAGGAGGGGACCTTCTCTATGGCTACACCTTC.

Only one count was recorded for this clonotype. The gene calls are TRBV4-1 and TRBJ2-1, with D possibly matching TRBD2 (7 bases). V was cut by 0 bases and J by 10 bases, with 31 bases left in between. Germline assignment: CDR1 MGHRA and CDR2 YSYEKL. This CDR3 spans 20 amino acids. This chain's CDR3 is CASSQDLWGRGGRSPHEQFF. The CDR3 bases are TGCGCCAGCAGCCAAGATTTATGGGGTAGGGGGGGCAGGAGCCCCCACGAGCAGTTCTTC.

The CDR3 DNA sequence: TGTGCCAGCTCCCAAAGGGAGGGTACCATTCAGTACTTC. The encoded protein is CASSQREGTIQYF. The chain joins TRBV18 to TRBJ2-7; 7 nucleotides agree with TRBD2. With the DNA end fitting TRBJ2-4 better, the J assignment may be wrong. CDR1 and CDR2 (germline): KGHSH, LQKENI. This CDR3 is built from 13 residues.

CDR3 DNA sequence: TGCGCCAGCAGCCCCCCCATCGGGGGGACAGATACGCAGTATTTT. Translating it yields CASSPPIGGTDTQYF. The rearrangement uses TRBV4-1 and TRBJ2-3, with TRBD2 matching 7 bases. This CDR3 contains 15 residues. J was trimmed by 3 bases and V by 4 bases; bases with no gene match: 7. Germline-derived CDR1 and CDR2 are MGHRA and YSYEKL.

For this clonotype: A read error is likely, as this CDR3 ends without the conserved phenylalanine or tryptophan. The gene calls are TRBV5-1 and TRBJ2-5; D unclear. The CDR3 is made up of 12 amino acids. Germline V CDR1 and CDR2: SGHRS, YFSETQ. CDR3 region: CAGSTNSETQYL. The DNA for the CDR3 is TGCGCCGGCAGCACCAACTCGGAGACCCAGTACTTA.

This clonotype has a count of ten or more. The V and J genes are TRBV28 and TRBJ2-3; 12 bases agree with TRBD2. The CDR3 consists of 17 residues. Germline CDR1 MDHEN, CDR2 SYDVKM. The V gene end was trimmed by 5 bases and the J gene end by 1 base; junction bases not matched to a gene: 7. The CDR3 is CASSPRTSGVGTDTQYF. As DNA, the CDR3 is TGTGCCAGCAGTCCCCGGACTAGCGGGGTGGGCACAGATACGCAGTATTTT.

This clonotype came up a few times. The V gene is TRBV2, the J gene TRBJ1-5; TRBD1 matches at 7 bases. The ends lost 4 bases at V and 10 bases at J; junction bases unmatched: 13. Germline V lookup: CDR1 SNHLY, CDR2 FYNNEI. There are 15 residues in the CDR3. The CDR3 bases are TGTGCCAGCAGTGTGTTAGGGGGCCGCGACCCACCCCAGCATTTT. This sequence encodes CASSVLGGRDPPQHF.

This chain links TRBV20-1 with TRBJ1-2, with unresolved D. The CDR3 contains 13 residues. CDR1 and CDR2 from the germline V gene are DFQATT and SNEGSKA (reference sequence). Trimming stripped 2 bases from V and 0 bases from J, with 7 bases between. This chain's CDR3 is CSARKGANYGYTF. DNA for the CDR3: TGCAGTGCTAGAAAGGGTGCTAACTATGGCTACACCTTC.